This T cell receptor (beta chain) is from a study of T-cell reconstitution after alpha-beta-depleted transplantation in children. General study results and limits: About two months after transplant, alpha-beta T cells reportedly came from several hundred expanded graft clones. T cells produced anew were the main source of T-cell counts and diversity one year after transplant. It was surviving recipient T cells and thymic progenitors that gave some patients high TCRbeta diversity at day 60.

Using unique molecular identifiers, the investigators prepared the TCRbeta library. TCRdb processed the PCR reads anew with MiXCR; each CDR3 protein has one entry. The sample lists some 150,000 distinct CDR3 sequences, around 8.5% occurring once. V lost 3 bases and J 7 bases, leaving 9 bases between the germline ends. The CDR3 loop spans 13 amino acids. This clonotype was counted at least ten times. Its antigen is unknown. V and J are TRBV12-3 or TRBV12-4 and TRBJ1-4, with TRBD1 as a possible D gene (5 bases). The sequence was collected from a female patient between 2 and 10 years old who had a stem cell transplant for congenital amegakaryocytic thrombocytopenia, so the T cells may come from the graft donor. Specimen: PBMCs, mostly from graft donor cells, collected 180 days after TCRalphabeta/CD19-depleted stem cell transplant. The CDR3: CASSFSRVEKLFF. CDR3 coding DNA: TGTGCCAGCAGTTTTTCCAGGGTTGAAAAACTGTTTTTT.